A selection of T cell receptor beta chains follows, all from one sample in a study of CD8+ T cells in alopecia areata. Repertoires were generated with immunoSEQ multiplex PCR, while TCRdb's copy carries only in-frame clones and drops some. This repertoire shows 250,000 to 350,000 clones, 50% to 75% found once; its top ten account for 0.8% to 1%. Here the sequenced sample was CD4+ T cells sorted from blood, taken between weeks 51 and 52, from a patient treated with tofacitinib. These receptors originate from a human donor with alopecia areata. Both conserved end residues are part of each CDR3. The order of the fields is J gene, clone size, D gene, V gene, CDR3 protein, CDR3 DNA. A D gene is named only where the DNA matches it firmly. Clone size is given for some rows only: seen once, a few or many times, or a class if the clone is expanded.

TRBJ2-5 NA NA TRBV18 CASSPEWGAETQYF TGTGCCAGCTCACCTGAGTGGGGAGCCGAGACCCAGTACTTC
TRBJ1-1 NA NA TRBV29-1 CSASGAWGNTEAFF TGCAGCGCATCGGGGGCATGGGGGAACACTGAAGCTTTCTTT
TRBJ1-1 NA NA TRBV9 CASSPGRNTEAFF TGTGCCAGCAGCCCTGGGAGGAACACTGAAGCTTTCTTT
TRBJ2-7 NA TRBD2 TRBV19 CASSILAGESEQYF TGTGCCAGTAGTATCTTAGCGGGGGAAAGCGAGCAGTACTTC
TRBJ1-6 few NA TRBV7-3 CASSSGQPNSPLHF TGTGCCAGCAGCTCCGGACAGCCAAATTCACCCCTCCACTTT
TRBJ1-1 NA NA TRBV9 CASSASQQNTEAFF TGTGCCAGCAGCGCTTCACAGCAGAACACTGAAGCTTTCTTT
TRBJ2-3 NA NA TRBV29-1 CSVAGAAEGTQYF TGCAGCGTAGCCGGGGCCGCGGAGGGTACGCAGTATTTT
TRBJ2-3 NA NA TRBV7-2 CASSSAPDTQYF TGTGCCAGCAGTTCGGCCCCAGATACGCAGTATTTT
TRBJ2-5 NA TRBD1 TRBV29-1 CSVQQGAPGETQYF TGCAGCGTACAACAGGGGGCACCCGGGGAGACCCAGTACTTC
TRBJ1-5 NA NA TRBV7-9 CASSLSGPQHF TGTGCCAGCAGCTTATCAGGACCCCAGCATTTT
TRBJ1-2 NA NA TRBV20-1 CSARSGYGYTF TGCAGTGCTAGGTCGGGTTATGGCTACACCTTC
TRBJ1-1 NA NA TRBV29-1 CSVLGRLGTEAFF TGCAGCGTTCTGGGCAGGTTAGGCACTGAAGCTTTCTTT
TRBJ1-4 few NA TRBV9 CASSVDGNRLFF TGTGCCAGCAGCGTAGATGGGAACAGGTTATTTTTT
TRBJ1-1 NA NA TRBV2 CASTLGGNTEAFF TGTGCCAGCACCCTAGGGGGGAACACTGAAGCTTTCTTT
TRBJ2-4 NA NA TRBV30 CAWEDIQAKNIQYF TGTGCCTGGGAAGACATCCAGGCCAAAAACATTCAGTACTTC
TRBJ2-5 NA TRBD1 TRBV7-8 CASRSDRGGKTQYF TGTGCCAGCAGATCGGACAGGGGCGGGAAGACCCAGTACTTC
TRBJ2-4 NA NA TRBV9 CASSVVGRAENIQYF TGTGCCAGCAGCGTAGTCGGCAGGGCCGAAAACATTCAGTACTTC
TRBJ1-5 NA NA TRBV29-1 CSVGGDGNQPQHF TGCAGCGTTGGAGGGGACGGCAATCAGCCCCAGCATTTT
TRBJ2-5 NA NA TRBV14 CASSQDPTDQETQYF TGTGCCAGCAGCCAAGATCCCACGGACCAAGAGACCCAGTACTTC
TRBJ1-1 NA NA TRBV30 CAWTGSHLTEAFF TGTGCCTGGACAGGCAGTCATTTGACTGAAGCTTTCTTT
TRBJ1-1 NA NA TRBV9 CASSPHAGNTEAFF TGTGCCAGCAGCCCCCATGCAGGGAACACTGAAGCTTTCTTT
TRBJ2-7 NA TRBD1 TRBV29-1 CSVTGQGSTYEQYF TGCAGCGTTACCGGACAGGGGTCGACCTACGAGCAGTACTTC
TRBJ2-7 few NA TRBV6-5 CASSLGGSYEQYF TGTGCCAGCAGTCTAGGGGGCTCCTACGAGCAGTACTTC
TRBJ2-7 few NA TRBV4-1 CASSRRDGAGEQYF TGCGCCAGCAGCCGACGGGACGGCGCGGGCGAGCAGTACTTC
TRBJ2-1 few NA TRBV14 CASSRKGEQFF TGTGCCAGCAGCCGCAAAGGAGAGCAGTTCTTC
TRBJ2-7 NA NA TRBV30 CAWRPPGAGQYF TGTGCCTGGAGACCGCCAGGCGCCGGGCAGTACTTC
TRBJ2-3 NA TRBD2 TRBV4-2 CASSQDLAGDTTDTQYF TGTGCCAGCAGCCAAGATCTAGCGGGGGACACCACAGATACGCAGTATTTT
TRBJ1-4 NA NA TRBV6-5 CASSLGFQATNEKLFF TGTGCCAGCAGTTTGGGCTTCCAAGCAACTAATGAAAAACTGTTTTTT
TRBJ2-3 once NA TRBV30 CAWTGGQNTDTQYF TGTGCCTGGACGGGCGGGCAAAACACAGATACGCAGTATTTT
TRBJ2-7 NA NA TRBV6-5 CASGDTRGREQYF TGTGCCAGCGGGGACACCCGGGGGCGCGAGCAGTACTTC
TRBJ1-2 NA NA TRBV30 CAWSREFGVGYTF TGTGCCTGGAGTAGGGAATTTGGAGTTGGCTACACCTTC
TRBJ2-3 NA NA TRBV29-1 CSVAKRTDTQYF TGCAGCGTGGCCAAACGCACAGATACGCAGTATTTT
TRBJ1-2 NA TRBD1 TRBV30 CAWRERDRDRYTF TGTGCCTGGAGGGAGCGGGACAGGGATCGCTACACCTTC
TRBJ2-7 NA NA TRBV5-1 CASSLDPIESYEQYF TGCGCCAGCAGCTTGGACCCGATAGAGTCGTACGAGCAGTACTTC
TRBJ1-4 few NA TRBV10-3 CATRRGATNEKLFF TGTGCCACCCGCCGAGGAGCAACTAATGAAAAACTGTTTTTT
TRBJ2-2 few NA TRBV4-1 CASSLGTGELFF TGCGCCAGCAGTTTGGGAACCGGGGAGCTGTTTTTT
TRBJ2-1 NA NA TRBV9 CASSPQWGNEQFF TGTGCCAGCAGCCCCCAGTGGGGCAATGAGCAGTTCTTC
TRBJ2-7 NA TRBD1 TRBV7-2 CASSAQTGGGYEQYF TGTGCCAGCAGCGCCCAGACAGGGGGCGGGTACGAGCAGTACTTC
TRBJ2-1 few NA TRBV6-6 CAVVRQMSQWDLFF TGTGCCGTAGTGAGACAAATGAGCCAATGGGACCTGTTCTTC
TRBJ2-3 NA TRBD2 TRBV5-1 CASSLGTSGGDTQYF TGCGCCAGCAGCTTGGGGACTAGCGGTGGAGATACGCAGTATTTT
TRBJ2-3 NA NA TRBV7-2 CASSLEVLGDTQYF TGTGCCAGCAGCTTAGAGGTCCTGGGCGATACGCAGTATTTT
TRBJ2-5 NA NA TRBV9 CASSPQGLEGTQYF TGTGCCAGCAGCCCCCAGGGCCTTGAAGGAACCCAGTACTTC
TRBJ2-5 NA TRBD2 TRBV7-2 CASSYGLAAGTQYF TGTGCCAGCAGCTACGGACTAGCGGCGGGGACCCAGTACTTC
TRBJ1-2 few NA TRBV25-1 CASSPGSYGYTF TGTGCCAGCAGCCCGGGATCCTATGGCTACACCTTC
TRBJ2-2 once NA TRBV30 CACRGAGMGGELFF TGTGCCTGCCGAGGGGCAGGGATGGGCGGGGAGCTGTTTTTT
TRBJ2-4 NA NA TRBV7-2 CASSLVGTAKNIQYF TGTGCCAGCAGCTTAGTGGGGACAGCCAAAAACATTCAGTACTTC
TRBJ1-2 few NA TRBV30 CAATGYTF TGTGCCGCTACCGGCTACACCTTC
TRBJ2-3 few NA TRBV29-1 CSVDMAGTDTQYF TGCAGCGTTGATATGGCAGGCACAGATACGCAGTATTTT
TRBJ2-1 NA TRBD1 TRBV14 CASSQEVTGEIHEVQFF TGTGCCAGCAGCCAAGAGGTGACAGGGGAAATCCATGAGGTTCAGTTCTTC
TRBJ1-2 NA TRBD1 TRBV5-1 CASSSTGNNYGYTF TGCGCCAGCAGCTCGACAGGGAATAACTATGGCTACACCTTC